The 5 T cell receptor beta chains given below trace back to one sample, sequenced in a study of T-cell reconstitution after alpha-beta-depleted transplantation in children. Unique molecular identifiers were used to barcode this TCRbeta library. TCRdb reanalysed the PCR reads using MiXCR and keeps one entry per CDR3 protein. The repertoire consists of around 370,000 distinct CDR3 sequences, with around 15% occurring once and the leading ten covering about 41%. The material was PBMCs, mostly from graft donor cells, obtained 360 days after TCRalphabeta/CD19-depleted stem cell transplant. These TCRs come from a male patient between 2 and 15 years old who had a stem cell transplant for acute lymphoblastic leukemia, so the T cells may come from the graft donor.

The chain carries TRBV15 and TRBJ2-7; 11 bases agree with TRBD2. V shed 3 bases, J shed 4 bases, and the junction held 20 bases outside the gene matches. Germline V gene lookup returns CDR1 LNHNV and CDR2 YYDKDF (reference sequence). The CDR3 spans 20 residues. CDR3 region: CATSSDPVGFPSGRFYEQYF. The CDR3, as DNA: TGTGCCACCAGCAGTGATCCCGTAGGGTTTCCTAGCGGGAGGTTTTACGAGCAGTACTTC.

The gene calls are TRBV28 and TRBJ1-6, with D unresolved. The germline gives CDR1 MDHEN, CDR2 SYDVKM. Trimming pared 7 bases from V and 6 bases from J, leaving 13 bases between. CDR3 length: 14 amino acids. The CDR3 sequence: CASTWSRTNSPLHF. CDR3 coding DNA: TGTGCCAGCACCTGGAGCAGGACTAATTCACCCCTCCACTTT.

This chain connects TRBV28 to TRBJ2-3, with 11 positions matching TRBD2. The CDR3 length is 16 residues. Trimming cost V 3 bases and J 5 bases; bases outside gene matches: 7. Germline-derived CDR1 and CDR2 are MDHEN and SYDVKM. CDR3 amino acids: CASSLVSGRALDTQYF. The DNA for the CDR3 is TGTGCCAGCAGTTTGGTTAGCGGGAGGGCCTTAGATACGCAGTATTTT.

The rearrangement joins TRBV30 to TRBJ2-1; TRBD1 is a possible D gene (6 bases). V gave up 5 bases and J gave up 4 bases, with 9 bases separating them. Germline V CDR1 and CDR2: GTSNPN, SVGIG (reference sequence). CDR3 size: 12 residues. CDR3 coding DNA: TGTGCCTGGGAGACAGGATACAATGAGCAGTTCTTC. Amino acids: CAWETGYNEQFF.

The chain joins TRBV19 to TRBJ2-2, with D possibly being TRBD2 (5 bases). This CDR3 has 13 residues. Trimming shortened V by 5 bases and J by 7 bases, and 11 bases separated the two germline ends. Germline CDR1 is LNHDA and CDR2 is SQIVND (reference sequence). CDR3 in amino acids: CASSASRGGELFF. As DNA, the CDR3 is TGTGCCAGTAGTGCTAGCCGAGGCGGGGAGCTGTTTTTT.